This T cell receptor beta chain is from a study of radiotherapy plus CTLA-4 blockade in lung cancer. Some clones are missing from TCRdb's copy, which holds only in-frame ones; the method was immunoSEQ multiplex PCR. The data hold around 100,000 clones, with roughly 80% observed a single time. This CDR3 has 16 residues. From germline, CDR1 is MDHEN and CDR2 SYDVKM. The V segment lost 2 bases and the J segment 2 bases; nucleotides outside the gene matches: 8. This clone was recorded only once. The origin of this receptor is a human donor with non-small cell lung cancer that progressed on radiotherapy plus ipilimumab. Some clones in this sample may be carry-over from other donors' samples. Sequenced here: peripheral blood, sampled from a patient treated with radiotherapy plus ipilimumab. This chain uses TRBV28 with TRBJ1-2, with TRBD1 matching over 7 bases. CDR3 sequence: CASSLGGTELNYGYTF. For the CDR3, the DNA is TGTGCCAGCAGTTTAGGAGGGACAGAACTAAACTATGGCTACACCTTC.